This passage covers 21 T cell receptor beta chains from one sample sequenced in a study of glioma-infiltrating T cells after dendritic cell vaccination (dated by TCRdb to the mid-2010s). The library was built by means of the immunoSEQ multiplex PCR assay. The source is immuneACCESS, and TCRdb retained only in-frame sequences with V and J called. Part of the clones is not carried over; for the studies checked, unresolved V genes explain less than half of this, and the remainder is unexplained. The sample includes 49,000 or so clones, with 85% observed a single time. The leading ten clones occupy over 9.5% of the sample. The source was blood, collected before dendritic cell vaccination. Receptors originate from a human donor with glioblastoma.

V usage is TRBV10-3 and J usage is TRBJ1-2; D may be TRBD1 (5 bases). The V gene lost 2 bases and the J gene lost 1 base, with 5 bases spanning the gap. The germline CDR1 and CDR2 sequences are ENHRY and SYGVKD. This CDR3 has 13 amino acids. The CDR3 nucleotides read TGTGCCATCAGTGAGGACAGTAACTATGGCTACACCTTC. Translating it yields CAISEDSNYGYTF.

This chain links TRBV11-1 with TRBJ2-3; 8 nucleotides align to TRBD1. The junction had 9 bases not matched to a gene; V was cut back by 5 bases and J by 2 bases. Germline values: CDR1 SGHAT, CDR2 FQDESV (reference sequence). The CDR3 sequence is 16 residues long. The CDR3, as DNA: TGTGCCAGCAGCCTCGACAGGGGATGGGCCACAGATACGCAGTATTTT. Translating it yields CASSLDRGWATDTQYF.

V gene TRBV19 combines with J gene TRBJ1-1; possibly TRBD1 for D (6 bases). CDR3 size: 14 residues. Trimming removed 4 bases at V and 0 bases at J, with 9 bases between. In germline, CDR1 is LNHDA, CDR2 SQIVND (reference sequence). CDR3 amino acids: CASSRQGLNTEAFF. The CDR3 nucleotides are TGTGCCAGTAGTAGGCAGGGGCTGAACACTGAAGCTTTCTTT.

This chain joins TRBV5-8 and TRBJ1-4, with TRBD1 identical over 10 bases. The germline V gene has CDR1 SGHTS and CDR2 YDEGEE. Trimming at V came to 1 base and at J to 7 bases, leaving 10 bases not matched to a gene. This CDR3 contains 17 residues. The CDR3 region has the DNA TGTGCCAGCAGCTTGTCGCGACAGGGGGCGAAGGTTGAAAAACTGTTTTTT. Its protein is CASSLSRQGAKVEKLFF. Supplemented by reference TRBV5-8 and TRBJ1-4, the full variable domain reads EAGVTQSPTHLIKTRGQQATLRCSPISGHTSVYWYQQALGLGLQFLLWYDEGEERNRGNFPPRFSGRQFPNYSSELNVNALELEDSALYLCASSLSRQGAKVEKLFFGSGTQLSVL.

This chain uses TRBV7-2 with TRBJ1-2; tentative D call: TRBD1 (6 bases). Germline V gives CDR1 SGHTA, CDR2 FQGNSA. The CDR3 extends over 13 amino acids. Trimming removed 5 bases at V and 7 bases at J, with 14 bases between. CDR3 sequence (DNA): TGTGCCAGCAGCCGAACAGGGATAGGTGGCTACACCTTC. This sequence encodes CASSRTGIGGYTF.

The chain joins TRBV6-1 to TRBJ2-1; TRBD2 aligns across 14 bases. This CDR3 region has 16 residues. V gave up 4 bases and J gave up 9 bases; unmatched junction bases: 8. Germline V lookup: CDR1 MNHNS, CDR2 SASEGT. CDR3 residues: CASSGLAGGKVGEQFF. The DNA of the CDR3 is TGTGCCAGCAGTGGACTAGCGGGGGGGAAAGTAGGTGAGCAGTTCTTC.

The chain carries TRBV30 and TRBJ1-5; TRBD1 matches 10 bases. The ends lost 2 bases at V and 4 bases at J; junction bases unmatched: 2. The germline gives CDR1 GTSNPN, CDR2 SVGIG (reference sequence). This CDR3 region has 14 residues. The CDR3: CAWSRGQGNQPQHF. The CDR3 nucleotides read TGTGCCTGGAGTCGGGGACAGGGGAATCAGCCCCAGCATTTT. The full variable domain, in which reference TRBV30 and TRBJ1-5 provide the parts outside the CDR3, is SQTIHQWPATLVQPVGSPLSLECTVEGTSNPNLYWYRQAAGRGLQLLFYSVGIGQISSEVPQNLSASRPQDRQFILSSKKLLLSDSGFYLCAWSRGQGNQPQHFGDGTRLSIL.

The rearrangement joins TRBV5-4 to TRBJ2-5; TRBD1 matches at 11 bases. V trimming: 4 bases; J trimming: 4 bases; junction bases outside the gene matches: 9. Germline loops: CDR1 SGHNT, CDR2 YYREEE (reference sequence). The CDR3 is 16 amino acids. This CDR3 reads CASSRAGTGGGETQYF. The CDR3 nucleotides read TGTGCCAGCAGCAGGGCCGGGACAGGGGGAGGAGAGACCCAGTACTTC.

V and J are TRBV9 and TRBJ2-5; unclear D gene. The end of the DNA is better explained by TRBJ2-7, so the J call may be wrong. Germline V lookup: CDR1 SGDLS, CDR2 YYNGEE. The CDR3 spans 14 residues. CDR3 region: CASSVDVGAYEQYF. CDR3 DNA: TGTGCCAGCAGCGTAGATGTAGGAGCCTACGAGCAGTACTTC.

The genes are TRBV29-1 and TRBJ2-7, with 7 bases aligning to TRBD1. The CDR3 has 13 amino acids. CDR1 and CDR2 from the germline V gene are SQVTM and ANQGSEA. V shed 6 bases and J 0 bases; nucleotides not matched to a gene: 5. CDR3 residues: CSVGGPLSYEQYF. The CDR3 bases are TGCAGCGTAGGGGGCCCCCTCTCCTACGAGCAGTACTTC.

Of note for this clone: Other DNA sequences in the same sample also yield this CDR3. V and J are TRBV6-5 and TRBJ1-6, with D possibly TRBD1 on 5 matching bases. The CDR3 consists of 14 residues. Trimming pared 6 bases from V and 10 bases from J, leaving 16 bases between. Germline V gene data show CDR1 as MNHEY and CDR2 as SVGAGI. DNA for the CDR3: TGTGCCAGCAGCTCCAGGGCAAGCTCCTCACCCCTCCACTTT. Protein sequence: CASSSRASSSPLHF.

The CDR3 reads CASRGQGVTDTQYF. In DNA form, the CDR3 reads TGTGCCAGCAGGGGACAGGGGGTCACAGATACGCAGTATTTT. The chain is built from TRBV6-5 and TRBJ2-3; 11 bases agree with TRBD1. Trimming removed 6 bases from V and 2 bases from J; junction bases left unmatched: 1. CDR3 size: 14 residues. Germline CDR1 reads MNHEY; CDR2 reads SVGAGI.

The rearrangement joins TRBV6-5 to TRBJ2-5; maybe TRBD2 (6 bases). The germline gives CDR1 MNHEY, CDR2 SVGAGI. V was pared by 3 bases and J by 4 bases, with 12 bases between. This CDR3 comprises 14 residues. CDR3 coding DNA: TGTGCCAGCAGTTATCCGGGACTCTCAGAGACCCAGTACTTC. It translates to CASSYPGLSETQYF.

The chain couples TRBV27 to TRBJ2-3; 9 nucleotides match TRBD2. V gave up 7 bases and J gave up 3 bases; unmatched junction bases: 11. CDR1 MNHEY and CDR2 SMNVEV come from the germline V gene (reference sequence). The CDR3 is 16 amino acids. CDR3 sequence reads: CASTIVSGGGTDTQYF. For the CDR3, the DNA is TGTGCCAGCACCATAGTTAGCGGGGGAGGGACAGATACGCAGTATTTT.

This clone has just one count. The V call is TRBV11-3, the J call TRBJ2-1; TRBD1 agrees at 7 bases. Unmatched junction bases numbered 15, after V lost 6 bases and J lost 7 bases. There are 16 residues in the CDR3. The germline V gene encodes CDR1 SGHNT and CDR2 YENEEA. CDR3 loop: CASRSDRGGLGNEQFF. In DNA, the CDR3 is TGTGCCAGCAGATCCGATCGAGGGGGCCTTGGGAATGAGCAGTTCTTC.

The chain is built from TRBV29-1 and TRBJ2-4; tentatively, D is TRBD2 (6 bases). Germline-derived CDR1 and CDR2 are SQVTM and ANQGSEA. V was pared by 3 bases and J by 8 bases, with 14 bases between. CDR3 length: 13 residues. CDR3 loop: CSVEGLANHIQYF. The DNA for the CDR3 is TGCAGCGTTGAGGGTCTAGCGAACCACATTCAGTACTTC.

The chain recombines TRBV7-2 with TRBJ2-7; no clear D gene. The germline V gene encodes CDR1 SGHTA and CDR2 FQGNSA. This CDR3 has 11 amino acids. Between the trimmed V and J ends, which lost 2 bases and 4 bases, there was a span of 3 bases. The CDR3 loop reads CASSLQYEQYF. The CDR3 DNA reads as TGTGCCAGCAGCTTACAGTACGAGCAGTACTTC.

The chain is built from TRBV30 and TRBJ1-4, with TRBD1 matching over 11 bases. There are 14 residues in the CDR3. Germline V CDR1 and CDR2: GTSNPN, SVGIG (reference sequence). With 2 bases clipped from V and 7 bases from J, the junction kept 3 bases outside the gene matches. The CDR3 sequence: CAWSPGQGGEKLFF. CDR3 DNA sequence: TGTGCCTGGAGTCCGGGACAGGGGGGTGAAAAACTGTTTTTT.

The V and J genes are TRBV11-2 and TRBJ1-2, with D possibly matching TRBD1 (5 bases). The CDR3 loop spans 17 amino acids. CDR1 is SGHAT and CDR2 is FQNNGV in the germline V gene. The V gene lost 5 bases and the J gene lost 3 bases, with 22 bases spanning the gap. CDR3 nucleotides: TGTGCCAGCAGCCCTTTGGACACCATGCCGGGAGACTATGGCTACACCTTC. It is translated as CASSPLDTMPGDYGYTF.

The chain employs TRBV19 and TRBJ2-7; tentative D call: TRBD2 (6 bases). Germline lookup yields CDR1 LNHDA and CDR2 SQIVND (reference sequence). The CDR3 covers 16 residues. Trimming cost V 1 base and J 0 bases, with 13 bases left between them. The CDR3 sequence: CASSIASGYPSYEQYF. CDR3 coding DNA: TGTGCCAGTAGTATAGCCAGCGGGTACCCCTCCTACGAGCAGTACTTC.

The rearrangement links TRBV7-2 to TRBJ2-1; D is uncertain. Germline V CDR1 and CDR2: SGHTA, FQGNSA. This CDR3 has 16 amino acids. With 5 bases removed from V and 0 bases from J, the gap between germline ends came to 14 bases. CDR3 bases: TGTGCCAGCAGCCGTGAGGCCCGCTTCTCCTACAATGAGCAGTTCTTC. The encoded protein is CASSREARFSYNEQFF.